The 32 T cell receptor beta chains listed next were all sequenced from one sample in a study of patients and donors after allogeneic stem cell transplantation. MiXCR, applied by TCRdb to the RT-PCR reads, yields one record per CDR3 protein. The data hold some 880,000 distinct CDR3 sequences, with about a sixth observed a single time. The material sequenced was blood, either unsorted or a sorted T cell fraction (not recorded which). Source of these receptors: a human donor who was either an allogeneic HSCT recipient or a stem cell or donor lymphocyte infusion donor (not recorded which). It is not recorded whose cells these are; they may come from a transplant donor.

This chain uses TRBV7-2 with TRBJ2-7, with D maybe TRBD1 (5 bases). The CDR3 sequence is 14 residues long. V shed 8 bases and J shed 2 bases, with 16 bases lying between them. Germline V gene lookup returns CDR1 SGHTA and CDR2 FQGNSA. The CDR3 DNA reads TGTGCCAGCGGGCTAAGGAACAGGCCCTACGAGCAGTACTTC. Protein sequence: CASGLRNRPYEQYF.

About this clonotype: A read error is possible here, since a much larger clone lies one base away. The J gene is TRBJ2-3, the V gene TRBV11-2; D remains unclear. This CDR3 has 12 residues. Trimming shortened V by 5 bases and J by 3 bases, and 6 bases separated the two germline ends. Germline CDR1 is SGHAT and CDR2 is FQNNGV. CDR3 protein: CASSHMTDTQYF. The CDR3 nucleotides read TGTGCCAGCAGCCATATGACAGATACGCAGTATTTT.

This clonotype has just a few counts. This chain uses TRBV20-1 with TRBJ1-3; D uncertain. The germline gives CDR1 DFQATT, CDR2 SNEGSKA (reference sequence). Between the trimmed V and J ends, which lost 2 bases and 0 bases, there was a span of 5 bases. The CDR3 runs to 13 residues. CDR3 sequence (DNA): TGCAGTGCTAGACAGGTCTCTGGAAACACCATATATTTT. It codes for CSARQVSGNTIYF.

A few counts support this clonotype. The chain is built from TRBV27 and TRBJ2-1; D is undetermined. This CDR3 region has 13 residues. Per germline, CDR1 MNHEY and CDR2 SMNVEV (reference sequence). V was clipped by 6 bases and J by 9 bases, with 15 bases between them. CDR3 in amino acids: CASSHPAQGEQFF. CDR3 sequence (DNA): TGTGCCAGCAGCCACCCGGCCCAAGGTGAGCAGTTCTTC.

This clonotype was counted only a few times. The chain employs TRBV20-1 and TRBJ1-2; 11 bases fit TRBD1. Looked up from germline, CDR1 is DFQATT and CDR2 is SNEGSKA (reference sequence). Losses at the gene ends were 0 bases for V and 7 bases for J; bases not matched to a gene: 19. The CDR3 extends over 19 amino acids. CDR3 sequence (DNA): TGCAGTGCTAGAGATCTATGGACAGGGGGCAGTTTGGGTTCTTCTGGCTACACCTTC. Its translation: CSARDLWTGGSLGSSGYTF.

This clonotype occurred a few times. The chain employs TRBV7-9 and TRBJ2-1, with D maybe TRBD2 (5 bases). Germline CDR1 SEHNR, CDR2 FQNEAQ (reference sequence). CDR3 size: 17 residues. Trimming stripped 3 bases from V and 4 bases from J, with 19 bases between. CDR3 nucleotides: TGTGCCAGCAGCTTCAATCGGGGTCGAGTCGGGTACAATGAGCAGTTCTTC. It specifies CASSFNRGRVGYNEQFF.

The V and J genes are TRBV28 and TRBJ2-1; D is unclear. Per the germline V gene, CDR1 is MDHEN and CDR2 is SYDVKM. The CDR3 has 11 residues. V shed 4 bases and J shed 6 bases, with 4 bases lying between them. The CDR3 loop is CASSSANEQFF. The DNA for the CDR3 is TGTGCCAGCAGTTCAGCCAATGAGCAGTTCTTC.

Only a few counts were recorded for this clonotype. CDR3 coding DNA: TGCGCCAGCAGCCAAGATGGGGACACCCTCTATGGCTACACCTTC. This sequence encodes CASSQDGDTLYGYTF. This chain uses TRBV4-1 with TRBJ1-2, with a possible D match to TRBD1 (6 bases). V shed 0 bases and J shed 4 bases, with 12 bases lying between them. This CDR3 is 15 amino acids long. In germline, CDR1 is MGHRA, CDR2 YSYEKL.

This chain joins TRBV4-3 and TRBJ1-2, with D perhaps matching TRBD1 (5 bases). The germline CDR1 and CDR2 sequences are LGHNA and YSLEER. The ends were cut back, 0 bases at V and 4 bases at J, with 18 bases in the middle. This CDR3 is 17 amino acids long. In DNA form, the CDR3 reads TGCGCCAGCAGCCAAGATTCCCACCGGGACGCACTCTATGGCTACACCTTC. Protein product: CASSQDSHRDALYGYTF.

This clonotype has more than one count but fewer than ten. The V and J genes are TRBV5-1 and TRBJ2-7; 13 bases map to TRBD2. J was trimmed by 5 bases and V by 1 base; bases with no gene match: 6. The CDR3 length is 16 residues. Germline lookup yields CDR1 SGHRS and CDR2 YFSETQ. This CDR3 reads CASSLPGLAGVNEQYF. The CDR3 DNA reads TGCGCCAGCAGCTTGCCCGGACTAGCGGGGGTGAACGAGCAGTACTTC.

This clonotype was observed a handful of times. The gene calls are TRBV12-3 or TRBV12-4 and TRBJ1-5, with D possibly matching TRBD1 (6 bases). V gave up 4 bases and J gave up 3 bases, with 16 bases separating them. This CDR3 is 16 amino acids long. For the CDR3, the DNA is TGTGCCAGCAGTTCCTCCCGACAGGAGACCAATCAGCCCCAGCATTTT. Translation: CASSSSRQETNQPQHF.

This clonotype came up many times. This chain joins TRBV12-3 or TRBV12-4 and TRBJ1-1, with D perhaps matching TRBD1 (6 bases). The CDR3 extends over 11 amino acids. Trimming left V 2 bases short and J 11 bases short, with 9 bases between. Written as DNA, the CDR3 is TGTGCCAGCAGTTTAAGGACAGTGGCTTTCTTT. It encodes CASSLRTVAFF.

The CDR3 loop reads CAVWAGGRGEQFF. CDR3 DNA: TGTGCCGTCTGGGCGGGAGGTCGGGGGGAGCAGTTCTTC. The chain carries TRBV27 and TRBJ2-1; 8 bases align to TRBD2. This CDR3 region has 13 residues. Trimming at V came to 11 bases and at J to 10 bases, leaving 13 bases not matched to a gene. Germline V gene data show CDR1 as MNHEY and CDR2 as SMNVEV (reference sequence).

The V call is TRBV7-2, the J call TRBJ2-7; D might be TRBD1 or TRBD2, each matching 6 bases. The CDR3 sequence is 15 residues long. Germline CDR1 is SGHTA and CDR2 is FQGNSA. V was cut by 8 bases and J by 3 bases, with 20 bases left in between. The CDR3 reads CASQLGGRRNYEQYF. The CDR3 nucleotides are TGTGCCAGCCAACTTGGGGGGCGCCGGAACTACGAGCAGTACTTC.

In its sample, this clonotype was seen a few times. The chain combines TRBV5-5 with TRBJ2-7; D might be TRBD1 or TRBD2, each matching 5 bases. V dropped 1 base and J dropped 0 bases, with 14 bases sitting between them. This CDR3 is built from 16 residues. Germline CDR1 SGHKS, CDR2 YYEKEE (reference sequence). The CDR3 here is CASSLLGTKSSYEQYF. The CDR3 nucleotides are TGTGCCAGCAGCTTGTTAGGGACCAAAAGCTCCTACGAGCAGTACTTC. Variable domain in full (rest from reference TRBV5-5 and TRBJ2-7): DAGVTQSPTHLIKTRGQQVTLRCSPISGHKSVSWYQQVLGQGPQFIFQYYEKEERGRGNFPDRFSARQFPNYSSELNVNALLLGDSALYLCASSLLGTKSSYEQYFGPGTRLTVT.

The J gene is TRBJ2-5, the V gene TRBV4-3; TRBD1 aligns across 7 bases. The trim removed 1 base at V and 5 bases at J, leaving 7 bases unmatched. Germline CDR1 and CDR2: LGHNA and YSLEER. This CDR3 region has 15 residues. The CDR3 nucleotides are TGCGCCAGCAGCCAAGGGTCAGGGGGTTGGGAGACCCAGTACTTC. This translates into CASSQGSGGWETQYF.

The rearrangement links TRBV7-8 to TRBJ2-1, with a possible D match to TRBD2 (6 bases). The CDR3 covers 16 residues. V lost 3 bases to trimming and J lost 3 bases, with 15 bases between them. The V gene's germline CDR1 is SGHVS and CDR2 FQNEAQ. This chain's CDR3 is CASSFSVAEIYNEQFF. CDR3 bases: TGTGCCAGCAGCTTTTCAGTAGCGGAAATCTACAATGAGCAGTTCTTC.

V usage is TRBV9 and J usage is TRBJ2-7, with 10 bases lining up with TRBD2. This CDR3 comprises 14 residues. V lost 3 bases and J lost 5; bases outside the gene matches: 5. The germline V gene encodes CDR1 SGDLS and CDR2 YYNGEE. The CDR3 spells CASSASGRVDEQYF. The CDR3 nucleotides read TGTGCCAGCAGCGCCAGCGGGAGGGTCGACGAGCAGTACTTC.

V and J are TRBV12-3 or TRBV12-4 and TRBJ2-2; D perhaps matches TRBD2 (7 bases). The CDR3 has 17 residues. V was shortened by 3 bases and J by 1 base, with 15 bases between the two germline ends. The CDR3 DNA reads as TGTGCCAGCAGTTTTGTGTTGCGGGGGCAGAACACCGGGGAGCTGTTTTTT. Its translation is CASSFVLRGQNTGELFF.

The rearrangement links TRBV10-3 to TRBJ2-1, with TRBD2 matching 9 bases. The CDR3 totals 18 residues. The J segment lost 5 bases and the V segment lost 0 bases, leaving 11 bases of the junction unmatched. Germline V gene sequence: CDR1 ENHRY, CDR2 SYGVKD. CDR3 in amino acids: CAISESEGSGSLHNEQFF. Written as DNA, the CDR3 is TGTGCCATCAGTGAGTCGGAAGGTAGCGGGAGTCTCCACAATGAGCAGTTCTTC.

This rearrangement joins TRBV5-1 to TRBJ2-3; TRBD2 matches 10 bases. Looked up from germline, CDR1 is SGHRS and CDR2 is YFSETQ. The CDR3 length is 17 residues. V was pared by 2 bases and J by 2 bases, with 8 bases of the junction left unmatched. In DNA, the CDR3 is TGCGCCAGCAGCTTAGATCCTAGCGGGAGCACCACAGATACGCAGTATTTT. Translation gives CASSLDPSGSTTDTQYF.

The chain is built from TRBV24-1 and TRBJ2-3; the match to TRBD2 covers 7 bases. This CDR3 spans 14 amino acids. V lost 4 bases to trimming and J lost 1 base; unmatched junction nucleotides: 1. The germline V gene encodes CDR1 KGHDR and CDR2 SFDVKD. The DNA for the CDR3 is TGTGCCACCAGTGAGGCGGGGGGCACAGATACGCAGTATTTT. Protein product: CATSEAGGTDTQYF.

The chain couples TRBV5-1 to TRBJ2-4, with TRBD1 identical over 8 bases. CDR1 and CDR2 from the germline V gene are SGHRS and YFSETQ. CDR3 length equals 14 residues. V dropped 4 bases and J dropped 9; count of bases not matched to a gene: 9. The CDR3 DNA reads TGCGCCAGCAGCGTGTCTCAGGGGGCGAGCATTCAGTACTTC. Protein product: CASSVSQGASIQYF.

The gene calls are TRBV4-3 and TRBJ2-3; D uncertain. Germline loops: CDR1 LGHNA, CDR2 YSLEER. The V gene lost 1 base and the J gene lost 2 bases, with 16 bases spanning the gap. The CDR3 loop spans 17 amino acids. In nucleotides, the CDR3 is TGCGCCAGCAGCCAAGGTCCATTATATAGGGCCACAGATACGCAGTATTTT. It is translated as CASSQGPLYRATDTQYF.

This clonotype was detected only a few times. The chain combines TRBV12-3 or TRBV12-4 with TRBJ2-1; no firm D call. The length of the CDR3 is 15 residues. The germline V and J ends were trimmed by 3 bases and 2 bases, with 11 bases remaining between them. The CDR3 DNA reads as TGTGCCAGCAGTTTTGGGATCGATACCTACAATGAGCAGTTCTTC. Amino acids: CASSFGIDTYNEQFF.

This clonotype appeared a few times. This chain joins TRBV5-1 and TRBJ2-5; D gene uncertain. In germline, CDR1 is SGHRS, CDR2 YFSETQ. The CDR3 runs 15 residues. Trimming stripped 0 bases from V and 4 bases from J, with 13 bases between. CDR3 in DNA: TGCGCCAGCAGCTTGGGGCCTACTGGCGGAGAGACCCAGTACTTC. Amino acid sequence: CASSLGPTGGETQYF.

The sample holds many counts of this clonotype. This chain uses TRBV6-5 with TRBJ1-2; D unclear. This CDR3 spans 14 amino acids. From germline, CDR1 is MNHEY and CDR2 SVGAGI. Trimming stripped 2 bases from V and 2 bases from J, with 9 bases between. DNA of the CDR3: TGTGCCAGCAGTTACCTTGGCAGAAACTATGGCTACACCTTC. Protein product: CASSYLGRNYGYTF.

This clonotype was counted only a few times. The chain uses TRBV29-1 and TRBJ1-1; no clear D. The ends were cut back, 3 bases at V and 6 bases at J, with 14 bases in the middle. Per the germline V gene, CDR1 is SQVTM and CDR2 is ANQGSEA. The CDR3 is 13 amino acids. The chain's CDR3 is CSVEWRGVAEAFF. Written as DNA, the CDR3 is TGCAGCGTTGAGTGGCGGGGAGTGGCTGAAGCTTTCTTT. The full variable domain, rest sourced from reference TRBV29-1 and TRBJ1-1, is SAVISQKPSRDICQRGTSLTIQCQVDSQVTMMFWYRQQPGQSLTLIATANQGSEATYESGFVIDKFPISRPNLTFSTLTVSNMSPEDSSIYLCSVEWRGVAEAFFGQGTRLTVV.

The chain combines TRBV10-3 with TRBJ2-2; 8 bases map to TRBD1. The CDR3 contains 16 residues. The junction had 10 bases not matched to a gene; V was cut back by 10 bases and J by 0 bases. Germline values: CDR1 ENHRY, CDR2 SYGVKD. CDR3 DNA sequence: TGTGCCACCCTGGAAAAGACAGGGGCGAACACCGGGGAGCTGTTTTTT. Translated: CATLEKTGANTGELFF.

The chain employs TRBV20-1 and TRBJ2-3; D possibly uses TRBD1 or TRBD2 (5 bases each). In germline, CDR1 is DFQATT, CDR2 SNEGSKA (reference sequence). V was shortened by 3 bases and J by 4 bases, with 8 bases between the two germline ends. The CDR3 contains 12 residues. CDR3 residues: CSASGTADTQYF. DNA for the CDR3: TGCAGTGCTAGCGGGACGGCAGATACGCAGTATTTT.

The rearrangement joins TRBV27 to TRBJ1-1; tentatively, D is TRBD1 (6 bases). Germline V gene lookup returns CDR1 MNHEY and CDR2 SMNVEV (reference sequence). The CDR3 spans 14 residues. V lost 0 bases and J lost 7, with 12 bases in between. The CDR3 protein is CASSLSRGWGEAFF. The CDR3 bases are TGTGCCAGCAGTTTATCCAGGGGATGGGGTGAAGCTTTCTTT.

This rearrangement joins TRBV7-6 to TRBJ2-3; D is perhaps TRBD1 (5 bases). Germline CDR1 reads SGHVS; CDR2 reads FNYEAQ. The CDR3 runs to 14 residues. Trimming stripped 4 bases from V and 3 bases from J, with 11 bases between. In DNA form, the CDR3 reads TGTGCCAGCAGCTCCAGGGTTATGACAGATACGCAGTATTTT. This sequence encodes CASSSRVMTDTQYF.